This is a list of T cell receptor beta chains from one sample in a study of control samples from healthy donors and cancer patients. Clones were sequenced by immunoSEQ multiplex PCR, and TCRdb holds only the in-frame ones, with some missing. The table records fewer than 85,000 clones, 85% to 95% of them present only once. The sample taken for sequencing was blood. These receptors all come from an older woman in good health. The CDR3 runs from the conserved cysteine through the conserved F or W. A D gene is named only where the DNA matches it firmly. The listing skips clone size in some rows; elsewhere it reads once, few, many or a size class.

V,D,size,J,CDR3,DNA
TRBV12-5,-,-,TRBJ2-7,CASGSEGGSSYEQYF,TGTGCTAGTGGTTCTGAAGGCGGTTCGAGCTACGAGCAGTACTTC
TRBV20-1,TRBD1,-,TRBJ1-2,CSAWDSYGYTF,TGCAGTGCCTGGGACAGCTATGGCTACACCTTC
TRBV19,-,-,TRBJ2-6,CASSIERGAGANVLTF,TGTGCCAGTAGTATAGAGCGGGGAGCTGGGGCCAACGTCCTGACTTTC
TRBV6-2/TRBV6-3,-,-,TRBJ1-2,CASSYGRNYGYTF,TGTGCCAGCAGTTACGGGAGGAACTATGGCTACACCTTC
TRBV24-1,TRBD1,-,TRBJ2-7,CATSDYTGARQYF,TGTGCCACCAGTGATTATACAGGGGCCAGGCAGTACTTC
TRBV2,TRBD1,-,TRBJ2-7,CASSGRGTYEQYF,TGTGCCAGCAGTGGCAGGGGGACCTACGAGCAGTACTTC
TRBV21-1,-,-,TRBJ1-5,CASSTFRHRTGTGGYRDQPQHF,TGTGCCAGCAGCACCTTCCGTCATCGAACCGGGACAGGGGGTTATCGGGATCAGCCCCAGCATTTT
TRBV5-8,-,once,TRBJ1-5,CASSLGQLNQPQHF,TGTGCCAGCAGCTTGGGACAGCTTAATCAGCCCCAGCATTTT
TRBV27,-,-,TRBJ1-5,CASSLTTGPQHF,TGTGCCAGCAGTTTAACGACCGGGCCCCAGCATTTT
TRBV12-3/TRBV12-4,TRBD1,-,TRBJ1-2,CASSQGQPLGYTF,TGTGCCAGCAGCCAGGGACAGCCGCTTGGCTACACCTTC
TRBV2,TRBD2,-,TRBJ2-7,CASRVLAGGAYEQYF,TGTGCCAGCAGGGTTTTAGCGGGAGGTGCCTACGAGCAGTACTTC
TRBV28,-,-,TRBJ1-4,CASSLGQLNEKLFF,TGTGCCAGCAGTTTGGGTCAGCTCAATGAAAAACTGTTTTTT
TRBV7-8,TRBD1,-,TRBJ2-1,CASSPGGQGFNEQFF,TGTGCCAGCAGCCCAGGGGGCCAGGGGTTCAATGAGCAGTTCTTC
TRBV7-9,-,-,TRBJ2-5,CASSWGRGGQETQYF,TGTGCCAGCAGCTGGGGACGGGGCGGTCAAGAGACCCAGTACTTC
TRBV7-2,-,-,TRBJ1-1,CASSSGRRGREAFF,TGTGCCAGCAGCTCGGGACGGCGGGGGAGGGAAGCTTTCTTT
TRBV28,-,-,TRBJ2-2,CASRAGGTGELFF,TGTGCCAGCAGAGCCGGGGGCACCGGGGAGCTGTTTTTT
TRBV7-9,-,-,TRBJ2-4,CASTGEPKNIQYF,TGTGCCAGCACCGGGGAGCCCAAAAACATTCAGTACTTC
TRBV28,TRBD1,-,TRBJ2-7,CASSLFTGGSSYEQYF,TGTGCCAGCAGTTTATTTACAGGGGGTTCCTCCTACGAGCAGTACTTC
TRBV14,TRBD1,-,TRBJ1-6,CASSQDGTGISPLHF,TGTGCCAGCAGCCAAGATGGGACAGGGATCTCACCCCTCCACTTT
TRBV28,-,-,TRBJ2-1,CASSPVLRGVSYNEQFF,TGTGCCAGCAGTCCCGTCCTGAGGGGAGTTAGTTACAATGAGCAGTTCTTC
TRBV3-1/TRBV3-2,-,-,TRBJ2-1,CASSKGEITYNEQFF,TGTGCCAGCAGCAAGGGAGAGATTACCTACAATGAGCAGTTCTTC
TRBV18,-,-,TRBJ2-5,CASSQTGQETQYF,TGTGCCAGCTCACAAACAGGTCAAGAGACCCAGTACTTC
TRBV30,-,-,TRBJ1-6,CAWSLREDSPLHF,TGTGCCTGGAGTTTAAGGGAGGATTCACCCCTCCACTTT
TRBV9,-,-,TRBJ2-7,CASSSRVRNEQYF,TGTGCCAGCAGCTCCCGAGTGCGGAACGAGCAGTACTTC
TRBV6-5,-,once,TRBJ2-1,CASYAGGSYHNEQFF,TGTGCCAGCTACGCTGGCGGTAGTTACCACAATGAGCAGTTCTTC
TRBV6-6,TRBD2,-,TRBJ2-2,CASSSGTSGRTGELFF,TGTGCCAGCAGCTCCGGGACTAGCGGGAGAACCGGGGAGCTGTTTTTT
TRBV28,-,once,TRBJ2-5,CAYRVGETQYF,TGTGCCTACAGGGTAGGGGAGACCCAGTACTTC
TRBV30,TRBD1,-,TRBJ1-5,CAWSDGQGTQPQHF,TGTGCCTGGAGTGACGGACAGGGCACTCAGCCCCAGCATTTT
TRBV28,TRBD1,once,TRBJ2-3,CASSRRTGHTDTQYF,TGTGCCAGCAGTAGGAGGACAGGGCACACAGATACGCAGTATTTT
TRBV10-2,-,-,TRBJ2-2,CASGNIGSGELFF,TGCGCCAGCGGAAATATTGGGTCCGGGGAGCTGTTTTTT
TRBV3-1/TRBV3-2,-,-,TRBJ1-4,CASSQDSLATNEKLFF,TGTGCCAGCAGCCAAGACAGCCTCGCAACTAATGAAAAACTGTTTTTT
TRBV11-2,-,-,TRBJ1-1,CASSLSSYSSEAFF,TGTGCCAGCAGCTTATCGAGTTACTCCTCTGAAGCTTTCTTT
TRBV19,-,-,TRBJ1-2,CASSIGGRTENGYTF,TGTGCCAGTAGTATAGGAGGCAGGACGGAGAATGGCTACACCTTC
TRBV11-2,-,once,TRBJ1-1,CASSLDIEVTRGSNTEAFF,TGTGCCAGCAGCTTAGATATTGAGGTTACGCGGGGATCGAACACTGAAGCTTTCTTT
TRBV19,TRBD1,-,TRBJ1-5,CASSIGGGLGQPQHF,TGTGCCAGTAGTATCGGAGGGGGCCTCGGTCAGCCCCAGCATTTT